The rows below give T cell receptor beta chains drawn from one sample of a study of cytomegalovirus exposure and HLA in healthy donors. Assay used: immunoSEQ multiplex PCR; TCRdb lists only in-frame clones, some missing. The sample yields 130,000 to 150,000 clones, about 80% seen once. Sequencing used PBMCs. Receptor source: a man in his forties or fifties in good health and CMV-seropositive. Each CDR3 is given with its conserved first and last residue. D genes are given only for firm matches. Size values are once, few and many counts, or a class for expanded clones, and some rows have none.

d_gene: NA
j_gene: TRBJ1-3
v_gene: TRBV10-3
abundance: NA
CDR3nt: TGTGCCATCAGTGAGGGACAGATCTCTGGAAACACCATATATTTT
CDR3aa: CAISEGQISGNTIYF

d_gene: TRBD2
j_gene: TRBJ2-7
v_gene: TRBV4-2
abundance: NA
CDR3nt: TGTGCCAGCAGCCAAGGGGGGGGAGGCTACGAGCAGTACTTC
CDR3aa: CASSQGGGGYEQYF

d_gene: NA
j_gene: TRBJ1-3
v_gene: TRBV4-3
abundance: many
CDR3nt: TGCGCCAGCAGCCTCGAGCGGGGAAACACCATATATTTT
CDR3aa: CASSLERGNTIYF

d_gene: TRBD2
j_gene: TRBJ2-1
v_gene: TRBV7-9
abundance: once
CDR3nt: TGTGCCAGCAGCTTGTGGGAGGGCCCCTACAATGAGCAGTTCTTC
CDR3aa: CASSLWEGPYNEQFF

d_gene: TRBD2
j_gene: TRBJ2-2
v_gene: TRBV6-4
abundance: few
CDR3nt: TGTGCCAGCAGTGACTGGACTAGCGGAAACACCGGGGAGCTGTTTTTT
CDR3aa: CASSDWTSGNTGELFF

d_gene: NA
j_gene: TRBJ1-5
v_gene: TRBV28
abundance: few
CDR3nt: TGTGCCAGCAGTTTCCGGGTACGGGGTCAGCCCCAGCATTTT
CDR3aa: CASSFRVRGQPQHF

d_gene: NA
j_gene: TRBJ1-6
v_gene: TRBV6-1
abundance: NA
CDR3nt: TGTGCCAGCAGTGCGCGGCAGGGAAACTCACCCCTCCACTTT
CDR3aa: CASSARQGNSPLHF

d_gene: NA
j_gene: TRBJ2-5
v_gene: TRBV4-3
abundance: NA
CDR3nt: TGCGCCAGCAGCCAAGAGCCGTTGCGACTAGAGACCCAGTACTTC
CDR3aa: CASSQEPLRLETQYF

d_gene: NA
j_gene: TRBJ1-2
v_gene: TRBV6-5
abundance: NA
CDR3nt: TGTGCCAGCAGGCCAGGGGTATCTGGCTACACCTTC
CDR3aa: CASRPGVSGYTF

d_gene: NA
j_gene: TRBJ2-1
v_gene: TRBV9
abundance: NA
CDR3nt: TGTGCCAGCAGCGTAGCTCCGGGGTTTGAGGGTGGGATAACCTACAATGAGCAGTTCTTC
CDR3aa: CASSVAPGFEGGITYNEQFF

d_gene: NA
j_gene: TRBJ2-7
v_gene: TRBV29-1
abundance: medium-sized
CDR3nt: TGCAGCGTTGAAGAGGACAGCTCCTACGAGCAGTACTTC
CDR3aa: CSVEEDSSYEQYF

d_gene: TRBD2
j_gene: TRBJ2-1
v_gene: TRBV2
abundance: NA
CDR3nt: TGTGCCAGCAGGACCAGCGGGAGCCCCCACAATGAGCAGTTCTTC
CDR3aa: CASRTSGSPHNEQFF

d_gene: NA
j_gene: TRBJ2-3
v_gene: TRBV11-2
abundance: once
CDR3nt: TGTGCCAGCAGCTTAGGAGCAGGGTACCAAACAGATACGCAGTATTTT
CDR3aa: CASSLGAGYQTDTQYF

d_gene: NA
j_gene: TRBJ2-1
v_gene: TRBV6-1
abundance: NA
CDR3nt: TGTGCCAGCAGTGAAGTTGGGCAGTCCGAGCAGTTCTTC
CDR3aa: CASSEVGQSEQFF

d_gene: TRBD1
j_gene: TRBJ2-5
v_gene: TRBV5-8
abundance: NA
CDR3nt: TGTGCCAGCAGCGGCAGACAGGGGGCCTTAGAGACCCAGTACTTC
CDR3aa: CASSGRQGALETQYF

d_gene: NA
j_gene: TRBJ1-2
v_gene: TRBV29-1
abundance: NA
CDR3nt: TGCAGCGTGGGCGGGACTCGAACTAACTATGGCTACACCTTC
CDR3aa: CSVGGTRTNYGYTF

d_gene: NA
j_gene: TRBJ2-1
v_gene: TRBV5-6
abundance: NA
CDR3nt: TGTGCCAGCATCTCGACTAGTCGGAATGAGCAGTTCTTC
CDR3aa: CASISTSRNEQFF

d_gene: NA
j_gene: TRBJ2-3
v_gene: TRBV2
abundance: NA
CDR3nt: TGTGCCAGCAGCTCCGACCAAACAGGGCCCGCAGATACGCAGTATTTT
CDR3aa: CASSSDQTGPADTQYF

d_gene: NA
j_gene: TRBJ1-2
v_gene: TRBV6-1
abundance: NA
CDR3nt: TGTGCCAGCAGTGAAACAGACTATGGCTACACCTTC
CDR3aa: CASSETDYGYTF

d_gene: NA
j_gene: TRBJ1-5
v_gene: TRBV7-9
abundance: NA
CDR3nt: TGTGCCAGCAGCACAGGGATCGTGGGAGATCCCCAGCATTTT
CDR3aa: CASSTGIVGDPQHF

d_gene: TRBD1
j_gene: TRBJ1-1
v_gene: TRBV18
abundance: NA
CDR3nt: TGTGCCAGCTCTTTCAGACAGGGGCCTGAAGCTTTCTTT
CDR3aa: CASSFRQGPEAFF

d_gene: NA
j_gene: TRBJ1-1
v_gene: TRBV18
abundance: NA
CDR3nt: TGTGCCAGCTCAGCAGATCAGGGGAACACTGAAGCTTTCTTT
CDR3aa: CASSADQGNTEAFF

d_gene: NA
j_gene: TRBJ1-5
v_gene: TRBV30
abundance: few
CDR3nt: TGTGCCTGGAGTGCGGACAGTTATTCTTATCAGCCCCAGCATTTT
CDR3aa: CAWSADSYSYQPQHF

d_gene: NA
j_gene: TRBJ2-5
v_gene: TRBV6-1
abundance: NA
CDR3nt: TGTGCCAGCAGTGAAGATAGGACTGCTTATGAGCAGTACTTC
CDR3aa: CASSEDRTAYEQYF

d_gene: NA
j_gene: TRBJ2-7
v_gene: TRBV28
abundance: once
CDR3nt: TGTGCCAGCAGAACAGGGTTCCCTCCCTACGAGCAGTACTTC
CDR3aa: CASRTGFPPYEQYF

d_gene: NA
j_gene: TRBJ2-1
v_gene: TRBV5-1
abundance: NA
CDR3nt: TGCGCCAGCAGCTACAGGGAAAGCTCCTACAATGAGCAGTTCTTC
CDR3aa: CASSYRESSYNEQFF

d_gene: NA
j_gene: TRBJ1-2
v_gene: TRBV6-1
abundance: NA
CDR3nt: TGTGCCAGCAGTGTGGGGGGAGGGGACTATGGCTACACCTTC
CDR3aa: CASSVGGGDYGYTF

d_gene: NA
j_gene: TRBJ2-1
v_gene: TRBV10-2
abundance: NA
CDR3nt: TGCGCCAGCAGCCCTACTAGGGGGGGCTACAATGAGCAGTTCTTC
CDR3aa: CASSPTRGGYNEQFF

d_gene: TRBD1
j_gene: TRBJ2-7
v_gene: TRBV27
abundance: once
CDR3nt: TGTGCCAGCAGTCCTGACATACAGGGGCACTACGAGCAGTACTTC
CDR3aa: CASSPDIQGHYEQYF

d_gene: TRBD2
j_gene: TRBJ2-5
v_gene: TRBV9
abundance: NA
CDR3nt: TGTGCCAGCAGCCCCGGGACTAGCGGGAGGGCCGTAGAGACCCAGTACTTC
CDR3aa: CASSPGTSGRAVETQYF

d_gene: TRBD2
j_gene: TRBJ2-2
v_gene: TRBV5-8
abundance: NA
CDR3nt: TGTGCCAGCAGCTTGGGCCCCCGGAAAGCGGGAGGAGGGAACACCGGGGAGCTGTTTTTT
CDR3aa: CASSLGPRKAGGGNTGELFF

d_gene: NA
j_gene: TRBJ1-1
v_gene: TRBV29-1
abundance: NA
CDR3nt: TGCAGCGTTGAAGGTCCAGGGCTGGCTGAAGCTTTCTTT
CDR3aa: CSVEGPGLAEAFF

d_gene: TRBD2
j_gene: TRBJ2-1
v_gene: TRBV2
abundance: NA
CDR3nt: TGTGCCAGCACAACGAAACCAGCGCGGGAGTTCTACAATGAGCAGTTCTTC
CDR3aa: CASTTKPAREFYNEQFF

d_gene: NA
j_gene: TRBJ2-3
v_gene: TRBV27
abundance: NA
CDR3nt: TGTGCCAGCACGGATATAGGTGGCGGGGGCACAGATACGCAGTATTTT
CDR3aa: CASTDIGGGGTDTQYF

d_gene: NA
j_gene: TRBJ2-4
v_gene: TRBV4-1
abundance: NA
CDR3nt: TGCGCCAGCAGCTCAAGACTAGAAAGCATTCAGTACTTC
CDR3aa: CASSSRLESIQYF

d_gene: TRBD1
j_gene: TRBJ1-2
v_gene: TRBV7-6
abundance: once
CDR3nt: TGTGCCAGCAGCTTAGAAACAGGGGCTGGCTACACCTTC
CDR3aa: CASSLETGAGYTF

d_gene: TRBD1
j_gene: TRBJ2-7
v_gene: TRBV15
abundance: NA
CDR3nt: TGTGCCACCAGCAGAGAGAGGGGGACAGGGGGGAACGAGCAGTACTTC
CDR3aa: CATSRERGTGGNEQYF

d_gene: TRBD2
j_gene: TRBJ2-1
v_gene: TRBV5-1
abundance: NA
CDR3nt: TGCGCCAGCAGCTTGGGCGGGACTAGCGACTACAATGAGCAGTTCTTC
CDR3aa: CASSLGGTSDYNEQFF

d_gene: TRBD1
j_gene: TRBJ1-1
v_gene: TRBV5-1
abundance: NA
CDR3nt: TGCGCCAGCAGCCCCAGGACAGGGAACACTGAAGCTTTCTTT
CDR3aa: CASSPRTGNTEAFF

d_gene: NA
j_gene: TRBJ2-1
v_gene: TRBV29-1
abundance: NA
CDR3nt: TGCAGCGTTAACGGGGGAAGGGACAATGAGCAGTTCTTC
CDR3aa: CSVNGGRDNEQFF

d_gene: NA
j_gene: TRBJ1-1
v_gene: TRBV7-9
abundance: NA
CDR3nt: TGTGCCAGCAGCTTAATCACAGGGAACACTGAAGCTTTCTTT
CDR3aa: CASSLITGNTEAFF

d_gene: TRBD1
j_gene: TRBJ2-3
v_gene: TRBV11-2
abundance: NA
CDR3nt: TGTGCCAGCAGCACGCACCGGGACAGGGTTGCAGATACGCAGTATTTT
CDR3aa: CASSTHRDRVADTQYF

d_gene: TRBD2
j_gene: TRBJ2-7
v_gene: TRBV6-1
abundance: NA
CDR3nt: TGTGCCACCTTCGGGGGGGCCTCGAATTCCTACGAGCAGTACTTC
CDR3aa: CATFGGASNSYEQYF